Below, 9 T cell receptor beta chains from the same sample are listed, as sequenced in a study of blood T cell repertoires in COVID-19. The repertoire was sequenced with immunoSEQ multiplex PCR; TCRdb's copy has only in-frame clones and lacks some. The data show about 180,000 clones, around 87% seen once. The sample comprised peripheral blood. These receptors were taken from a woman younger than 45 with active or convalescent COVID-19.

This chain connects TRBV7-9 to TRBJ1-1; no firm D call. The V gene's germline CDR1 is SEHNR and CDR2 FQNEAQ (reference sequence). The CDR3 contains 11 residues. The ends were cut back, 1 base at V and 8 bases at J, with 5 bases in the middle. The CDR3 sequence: CASSLDREAFF. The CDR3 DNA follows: TGTGCCAGCAGCTTAGACAGAGAAGCTTTCTTT.

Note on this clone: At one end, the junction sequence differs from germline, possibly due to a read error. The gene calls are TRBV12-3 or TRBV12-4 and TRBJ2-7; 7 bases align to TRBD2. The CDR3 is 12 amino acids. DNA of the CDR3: TGTGTCAGCGGTTGGGGGGGTTACGAGCAGTACTTC. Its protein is CVSGWGGYEQYF.

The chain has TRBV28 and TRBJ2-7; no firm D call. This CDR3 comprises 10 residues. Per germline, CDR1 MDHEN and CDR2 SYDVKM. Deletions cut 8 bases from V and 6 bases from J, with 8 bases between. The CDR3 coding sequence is TGTGCCAGCGGCCCATCCGAGCAGTACTTC. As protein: CASGPSEQYF.

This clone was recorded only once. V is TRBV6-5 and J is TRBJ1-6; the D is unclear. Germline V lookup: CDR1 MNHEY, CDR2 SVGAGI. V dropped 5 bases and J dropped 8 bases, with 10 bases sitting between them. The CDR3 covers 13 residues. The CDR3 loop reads CASSPQLDSPLHF. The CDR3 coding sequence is TGTGCCAGCAGTCCACAGTTAGATTCACCCCTCCACTTT.

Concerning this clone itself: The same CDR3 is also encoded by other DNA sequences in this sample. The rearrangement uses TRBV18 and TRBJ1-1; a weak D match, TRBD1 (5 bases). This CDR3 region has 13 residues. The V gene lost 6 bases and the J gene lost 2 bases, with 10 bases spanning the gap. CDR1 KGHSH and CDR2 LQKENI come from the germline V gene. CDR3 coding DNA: TGTGCCAGCTCCCCGACAGAAAACACTGAAGCTTTCTTT. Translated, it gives CASSPTENTEAFF.

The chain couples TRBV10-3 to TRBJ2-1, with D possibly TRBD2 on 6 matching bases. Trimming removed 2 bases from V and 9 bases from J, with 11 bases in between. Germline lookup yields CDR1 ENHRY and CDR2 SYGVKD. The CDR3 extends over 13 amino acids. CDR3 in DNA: TGTGCCATCAGTGAGGGAGGGCGAGGTGAGCAGTTCTTC. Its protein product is CAISEGGRGEQFF.

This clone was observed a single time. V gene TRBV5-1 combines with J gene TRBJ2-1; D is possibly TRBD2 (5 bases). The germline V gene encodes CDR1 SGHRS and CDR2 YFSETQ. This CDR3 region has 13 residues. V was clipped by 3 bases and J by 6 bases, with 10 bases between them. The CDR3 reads CASSYRGSNEQFF. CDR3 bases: TGCGCCAGCAGCTACCGGGGATCCAATGAGCAGTTCTTC.

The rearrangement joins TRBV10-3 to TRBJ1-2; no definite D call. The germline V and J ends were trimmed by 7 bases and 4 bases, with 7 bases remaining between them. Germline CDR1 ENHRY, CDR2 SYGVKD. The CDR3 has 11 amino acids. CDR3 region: CAINSLYGYTF. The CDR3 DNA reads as TGTGCCATCAACAGTCTCTATGGCTACACCTTC.

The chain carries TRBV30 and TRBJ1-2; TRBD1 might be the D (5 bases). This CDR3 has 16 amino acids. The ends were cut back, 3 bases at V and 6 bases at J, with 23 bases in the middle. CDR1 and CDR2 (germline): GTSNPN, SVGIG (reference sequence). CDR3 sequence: CAWRGGLGSIRDGYTF. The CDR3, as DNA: TGTGCCTGGAGGGGGGGACTGGGTTCTATTCGGGATGGCTACACCTTC.